The rows below give T cell receptor beta chains drawn from one sample of a study of cytomegalovirus exposure and HLA in healthy donors. Measured with immunoSEQ multiplex PCR; TCRdb has only the in-frame clones, and not every one. The repertoire holds approximately 120,000 clones, over 60% seen once, with 2% to 3% in the top ten. Sequencing input: PBMCs. The receptors stem from a female donor in good health and CMV-seronegative. The CDR3 runs from the conserved cysteine through the conserved F or W. The D gene is left open where the match is weak. Clone size is stated in some rows and not others, as once, few, many or a class when expanded.

NA | TRBJ1-1 | NA | TRBV30 | CAWRQTGSTEAFF | TGTGCCTGGAGGCAAACAGGGAGCACTGAAGCTTTCTTT
NA | TRBJ2-3 | NA | TRBV11-2 | CASSFQGGQDTQYF | TGTGCCAGCAGCTTTCAGGGCGGTCAAGATACGCAGTATTTT
NA | TRBJ1-2 | NA | TRBV19 | CASAEDRLSNYGYTF | TGTGCCAGTGCAGAGGACAGATTGTCTAACTATGGCTACACCTTC
NA | TRBJ1-3 | NA | TRBV5-1 | CASSTEPGDSGNTIYF | TGCGCCAGCAGCACCGAACCGGGGGACTCTGGAAACACCATATATTTT
NA | TRBJ2-1 | TRBD1 | TRBV10-3 | CAISIGQGNPSEQFF | TGTGCCATAAGCATCGGACAGGGTAACCCGAGTGAGCAGTTCTTC
once | TRBJ2-5 | TRBD1 | TRBV7-2 | CASSLGTGGGQETQYF | TGTGCCAGCAGCTTAGGGACAGGGGGCGGACAAGAGACCCAGTACTTC
NA | TRBJ2-3 | TRBD2 | TRBV4-2 | CASSQVGAGGRGDTQYF | TGTGCCAGCAGCCAAGTGGGAGCGGGGGGGCGGGGAGATACGCAGTATTTT
NA | TRBJ1-4 | NA | TRBV30 | CAWSVGGNNEKLFF | TGTGCCTGGAGTGTTGGAGGGAATAATGAAAAACTGTTTTTT
NA | TRBJ2-5 | NA | TRBV30 | CAWSDTQETQYF | TGTGCCTGGAGCGACACCCAAGAGACCCAGTACTTC
few | TRBJ1-3 | TRBD1 | TRBV2 | CASSEGQGLDTIYF | TGTGCCAGCAGTGAGGGACAGGGGTTAGACACCATATATTTT
NA | TRBJ2-7 | TRBD1 | TRBV11-2 | CASSLVASTGGYEQYF | TGTGCCAGCAGCTTAGTAGCATCGACAGGGGGCTACGAGCAGTACTTC
NA | TRBJ1-6 | NA | TRBV27 | CASSLWMGAVGGSPLHF | TGTGCCAGCAGTTTATGGATGGGGGCAGTAGGAGGATCACCCCTCCACTTT
NA | TRBJ1-1 | NA | TRBV4-3 | CASSQDRGLEAFF | TGCGCCAGCAGCCAAGATCGGGGGTTAGAGGCTTTCTTT
NA | TRBJ1-1 | TRBD1 | TRBV13 | CASSLLGTAMNTEAFF | TGTGCCAGCAGCCTCCTAGGGACAGCTATGAACACTGAAGCTTTCTTT
NA | TRBJ2-7 | TRBD1 | TRBV19 | CASTRGTGVFDEQYF | TGTGCCAGTACCAGGGGGACAGGGGTTTTCGACGAGCAGTACTTC
NA | TRBJ1-5 | NA | TRBV10-2 | CASTPGSNQPQHF | TGCGCCAGCACTCCAGGAAGCAATCAGCCCCAGCATTTT
NA | TRBJ2-1 | TRBD1 | TRBV4-3 | CASSQGTGGGYEQFF | TGCGCCAGCAGCCAAGGGACAGGGGGCGGCTATGAGCAGTTCTTC
NA | TRBJ1-5 | TRBD1 | TRBV7-2 | CASSIRQGSNQPQHF | TGTGCCAGCAGCATACGACAGGGTAGCAATCAGCCCCAGCATTTT
once | TRBJ1-2 | TRBD1 | TRBV29-1 | CSVESQGSSYGYTF | TGCAGCGTTGAATCACAGGGGTCCTCGTATGGCTACACCTTC
NA | TRBJ2-1 | TRBD2 | TRBV7-3 | CASSSGLAVNEQFF | TGTGCCAGCAGCTCGGGACTAGCGGTCAATGAGCAGTTCTTC
NA | TRBJ2-1 | NA | TRBV30 | CAWNGGISYNEQFF | TGTGCCTGGAACGGCGGCATCTCCTACAATGAGCAGTTCTTC
NA | TRBJ1-1 | NA | TRBV18 | CASSPFGNTEAFF | TGTGCCAGCTCACCATTCGGGAACACTGAAGCTTTCTTT
NA | TRBJ1-2 | NA | TRBV9 | CASSVGPEGDGYTF | TGTGCCAGCAGCGTAGGACCCGAAGGGGATGGCTACACCTTC
NA | TRBJ2-1 | TRBD1 | TRBV6-6 | CASRGQEKNEQFF | TGTGCCAGCAGGGGACAGGAAAAAAATGAGCAGTTCTTC
NA | TRBJ2-3 | TRBD2 | TRBV5-1 | CASSLGSGGGTDTQYF | TGCGCCAGCAGCTTGGGCAGCGGGGGCGGCACAGATACGCAGTATTTT
NA | TRBJ2-5 | TRBD1 | TRBV11-1 | CASSPTFQGVETQYF | TGTGCCAGCAGCCCGACTTTCCAGGGGGTAGAGACCCAGTACTTC
NA | TRBJ2-2 | NA | TRBV30 | CAWSVGPRRVGELFF | TGTGCCTGGAGTGTGGGGCCCCGTCGGGTCGGGGAGCTGTTTTTT
few | TRBJ1-4 | TRBD1 | TRBV29-1 | CSVGRQGYKEKLFF | TGCAGCGTTGGCCGACAGGGTTACAAAGAAAAACTGTTTTTT
once | TRBJ1-1 | NA | TRBV29-1 | CSVLLQVEAFF | TGCAGCGTCCTCCTACAGGTTGAAGCTTTCTTT
NA | TRBJ2-3 | TRBD2 | TRBV27 | CASSLRAGGYTDTQYF | TGTGCCAGCAGTTTGAGAGCGGGGGGCTACACAGATACGCAGTATTTT
NA | TRBJ2-3 | NA | TRBV30 | CAWSVRGGTDTQYF | TGTGCCTGGAGTGTACGAGGGGGAACAGATACGCAGTATTTT
NA | TRBJ2-2 | TRBD1 | TRBV27 | CASSGTGNTGELFF | TGTGCCAGCAGTGGGACAGGGAACACCGGGGAGCTGTTTTTT
NA | TRBJ2-7 | TRBD1 | TRBV5-1 | CASSSLGTGAEQYF | TGCGCCAGCAGCTCGTTAGGGACAGGGGCCGAGCAGTACTTC